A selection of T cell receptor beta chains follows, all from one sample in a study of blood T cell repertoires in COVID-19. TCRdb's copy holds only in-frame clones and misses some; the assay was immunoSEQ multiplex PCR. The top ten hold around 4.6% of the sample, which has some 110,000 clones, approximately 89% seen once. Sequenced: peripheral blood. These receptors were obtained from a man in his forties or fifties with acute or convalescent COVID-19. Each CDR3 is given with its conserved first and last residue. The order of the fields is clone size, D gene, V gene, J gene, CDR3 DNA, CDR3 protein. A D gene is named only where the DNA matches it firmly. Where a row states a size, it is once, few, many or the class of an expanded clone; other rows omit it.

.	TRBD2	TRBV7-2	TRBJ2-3	TGTGCCAGCAGCTTAAGCGGGGGGGCCACAGATACGCAGTATTTT	CASSLSGGATDTQYF
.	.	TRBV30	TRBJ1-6	TGTGCCTGGAGACAGGGCTATAATTCACCCCTCCACTTT	CAWRQGYNSPLHF
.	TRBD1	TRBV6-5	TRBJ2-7	TGTGCCAGCAAAGGGACAGGTCAGGCCTACGAGCAGTACTTC	CASKGTGQAYEQYF
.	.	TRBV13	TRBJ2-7	TGTGCCAGCAGCTTCTCCGAGCAGCGATACGAGCAGTACTTC	CASSFSEQRYEQYF
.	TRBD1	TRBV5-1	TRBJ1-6	TGCGCCAGCAGCTCCGGGACAGGATCCGTCTCACCCCTCCACTTT	CASSSGTGSVSPLHF
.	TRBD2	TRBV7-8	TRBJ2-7	TGTGCCAGCAGCTCGGGACTAGCGGGAGATCTTTCCCCCTACGAGCAGTACTTC	CASSSGLAGDLSPYEQYF
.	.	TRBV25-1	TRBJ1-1	TGTGCCAGCACCCGAAACGGGGGGAACACTGAAGCTTTCTTT	CASTRNGGNTEAFF
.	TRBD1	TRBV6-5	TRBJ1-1	TGTGCCAGCAGTCGGAAAGACAGGGGGATGACTGAAGCTTTCTTT	CASSRKDRGMTEAFF
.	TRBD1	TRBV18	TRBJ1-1	TGTGCCAGCTCATCCGTAGGGACAGGGGGCCTTCGGTTGAACACTGAAGCTTTCTTT	CASSSVGTGGLRLNTEAFF
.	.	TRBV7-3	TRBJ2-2	TGTGCCAGCAGCAAACAGGTCGGCACCGGGGAGCTGTTTTTT	CASSKQVGTGELFF
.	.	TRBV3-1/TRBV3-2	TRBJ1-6	TGTGCCAGCAGCCAAGGACAGTATTCACCCCTCCACTTT	CASSQGQYSPLHF
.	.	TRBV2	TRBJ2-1	TGTGCCAGCAGTGACTTGGGGGCGCGGAATGAGCAGTTCTTC	CASSDLGARNEQFF
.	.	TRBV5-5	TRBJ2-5	TGTGCCAGCAGCTTGGGACAGAACCAAGAGACCCAGTACTTC	CASSLGQNQETQYF
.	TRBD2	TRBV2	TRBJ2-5	TGTGCCAGCAAGGCTAGCGGGAGTAACGTTTTTGGGACCCAGTACTTC	CASKASGSNVFGTQYF
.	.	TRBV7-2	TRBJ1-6	TGTGCCAGCAGCTTAGTGCCGGGGGGGGATTCACCCCTCCACTTT	CASSLVPGGDSPLHF
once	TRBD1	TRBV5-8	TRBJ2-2	TGTGCCAGCAGCTTGGTACAGGGGGGCACCGGGGAGCTGTTTTTT	CASSLVQGGTGELFF
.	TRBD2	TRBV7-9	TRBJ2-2	TGTGCCAGCAGCCCGGGACTAGCGGGAGTTGGGGAGCTGTTTTTT	CASSPGLAGVGELFF
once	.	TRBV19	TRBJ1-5	TGTGCCAGTAGTATTCCGTATAGCAATCAGCCCCAGCATTTT	CASSIPYSNQPQHF
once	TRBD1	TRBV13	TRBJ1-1	TGTGCCAGCAGCTTACGGGACAGGCGGAACACTGAAGCTTTCTTT	CASSLRDRRNTEAFF
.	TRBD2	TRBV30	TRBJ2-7	TGTGCCTGGAGGGGAGGGACCGACTCCTACGAGCAGTACTTC	CAWRGGTDSYEQYF
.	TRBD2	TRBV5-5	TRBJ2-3	TGTGCCAGCAGCAAACCGGGACTAGCATCGGATACGCAGTATTTT	CASSKPGLASDTQYF
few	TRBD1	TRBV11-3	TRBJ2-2	TGTGCCAGCAGCGCGAGTACAGGGGGACCCGGGGAGCTGTTTTTT	CASSASTGGPGELFF
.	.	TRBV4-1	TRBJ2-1	TGCGCCAGCAGCGTATCAGACAGGAGCTCCTACAATGAGCAGTTCTTC	CASSVSDRSSYNEQFF
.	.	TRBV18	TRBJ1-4	TGTGCCAGCTCACCTAGCCGAGGTGAAAAACTGTTTTTT	CASSPSRGEKLFF
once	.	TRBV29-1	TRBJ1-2	TGCAGCGTTGGGGAGAACTATGGCTACACCTTC	CSVGENYGYTF
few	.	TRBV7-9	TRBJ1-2	TGTGCCAGCAGCTTGGCCGTCGGGGGCTATGGCTACACCTTC	CASSLAVGGYGYTF
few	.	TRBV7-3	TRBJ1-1	TGTGCCAGCAGCTTAAGCGGGGCGAACACTGAAGCTTTCTTT	CASSLSGANTEAFF
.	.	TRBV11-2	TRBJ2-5	TGTGCCAGCAGCTTATCTGGACTTTCCCAAGAGACCCAGTACTTC	CASSLSGLSQETQYF
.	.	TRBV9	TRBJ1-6	TGTGCCAGCAGCGTAGAGGACTCAGGCTCACCCCTCCACTTT	CASSVEDSGSPLHF
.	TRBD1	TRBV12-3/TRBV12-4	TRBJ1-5	TGTGCCAGCCGGACAGGGGGTAAGCCCCAGCATTTT	CASRTGGKPQHF
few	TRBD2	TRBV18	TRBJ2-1	TGTGCCAGCTCACCCAGAGCTAGCGGGGGGGACAATGAGCAGTTCTTC	CASSPRASGGDNEQFF
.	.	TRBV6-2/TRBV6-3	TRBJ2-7	TGTGCCAGCAGTTATTCAGGGGTGGACGAGCAGTACTTC	CASSYSGVDEQYF
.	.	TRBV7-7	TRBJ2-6	TGTGCCAGCAGCCAAGGGGTAGACCCTGGGGCCAACGTCCTGACTTTC	CASSQGVDPGANVLTF
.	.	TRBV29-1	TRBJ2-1	TGCAGCGTCGCCGGATCTAGGGGAAGCTCCTACAATGAGCAGTTCTTC	CSVAGSRGSSYNEQFF
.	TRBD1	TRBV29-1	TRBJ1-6	TGCAGCGTTGGACAGGGTTCCCACTCACCCCTCCACTTT	CSVGQGSHSPLHF
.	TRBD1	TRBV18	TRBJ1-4	TGTGCCAGCTCACCACGACGACAGGGGGCGGATGAAAAACTGTTTTTT	CASSPRRQGADEKLFF
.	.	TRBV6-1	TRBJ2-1	TGTGCCAGCAGTGAGGACTCCACCTCCTACAATGAGCAGTTCTTC	CASSEDSTSYNEQFF
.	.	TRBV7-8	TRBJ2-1	TGTGCCAGCAGCCCCCTCGGAGCGGCTAACTACAATGAGCAGTTCTTC	CASSPLGAANYNEQFF
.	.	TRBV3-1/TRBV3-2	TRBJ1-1	TGTGCCAGCAGCCAAATAAACACTGAAGCTTTCTTT	CASSQINTEAFF
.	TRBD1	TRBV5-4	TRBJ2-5	TGTGCCAGCAGCAGCCAGACAGGGGGGAGTGAGACCCAGTACTTC	CASSSQTGGSETQYF
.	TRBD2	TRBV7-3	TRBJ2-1	TGTGCCAGCAGCTCAAGGACTAGCAGCTCCGCTGAGCAGTTCTTC	CASSSRTSSSAEQFF
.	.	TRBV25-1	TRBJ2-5	TGTGCCAGCAGTGAAATAGGACACACGTACTTC	CASSEIGHTYF
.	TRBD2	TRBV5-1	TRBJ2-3	TGCGCCAGCAGCACTAGCGGGGCGCTCACAGATACGCAGTATTTT	CASSTSGALTDTQYF
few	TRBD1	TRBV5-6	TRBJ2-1	TGTGCCAGCAGCAACACCTTGACAGGGGGCTCCTACAATGAGCAGTTCTTC	CASSNTLTGGSYNEQFF
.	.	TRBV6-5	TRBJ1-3	TGTGCCAGCAGTTACTCAGGAGCGTCTGGAAACACCATATATTTT	CASSYSGASGNTIYF